This T cell receptor beta chain derives from a study of T-cell memory formation after mild COVID-19. 5'RACE, which relied on constant-segment primers, yielded TCR alpha and TCR beta cDNA libraries carrying sample barcodes and UMIs. TCRdb passed the 5' RACE reads through MiXCR, listing each CDR3 protein once. The table lists 350,000 to 450,000 distinct CDR3 sequences, roughly a quarter of them singletons. In its sample, this clonotype was seen a few times. Its antigen is currently unknown. General observations from the study: Cross-reactive memory seemingly joined, as some responding clones were found in pre-infection memory.

In germline, CDR1 is DFQATT, CDR2 SNEGSKA (reference sequence). The V end was cut by 0 bases, the J end by 3 bases, with 11 bases between. This CDR3 region has 15 residues. The gene calls are TRBV20-1 and TRBJ2-2, with D unresolved. The source material was PBMCs or a T cell subset sorted from them (not recorded which). The sequence was obtained from an adult woman who had mild COVID-19 (a few samples of this study predate the infection). Cell type and time point are not known. The CDR3 is CSARDINLDTGELFF. The DNA of the CDR3 is TGCAGTGCTAGAGATATCAACCTAGACACCGGGGAGCTGTTTTTT.